This is a list of T cell receptor beta chains from one sample in a study of blood T cell repertoires in COVID-19. Only in-frame clones appear in the TCRdb table, and some are missing; sequencing was by immunoSEQ multiplex PCR. The sample yields 190,000 or so clones, around 87% seen once. Sequenced input: peripheral blood. The origin of the receptors is a man aged 35-49 years with active or convalescent COVID-19. The CDR3 runs from the conserved cysteine through the conserved F or W. D genes are given only for firm matches. Expanded clones are given a class, and other clones once, few, many or no size at all.

-	TRBJ2-1	-	TRBV29-1	TGCAGCGTTGAATACTTGTCCGAGCAGCAGTTCTTC	CSVEYLSEQQFF
-	TRBJ1-1	-	TRBV18	TGTGCCAGCTCACCACCGCGGGGCACTGAAGCTTTCTTT	CASSPPRGTEAFF
-	TRBJ1-4	TRBD1	TRBV7-9	TGTGCCAGCAGCCTCGTAAGGGGACAGGGGATTGGAACTAATGAAAAACTGTTTTTT	CASSLVRGQGIGTNEKLFF
-	TRBJ1-5	-	TRBV24-1	TGTGCCACCAGTGATCATAAACAGGGAAGCAATCAGCCCCAGCATTTT	CATSDHKQGSNQPQHF
many	TRBJ1-1	-	TRBV5-4	TGTGCCAGCAGCAACCCCTTAACGGGGTCGGTCGCTTTCTTT	CASSNPLTGSVAFF
-	TRBJ2-7	TRBD2	TRBV28	TGTGCCAGCACCCCCCCGGGCGGGGGGGCCTACGAGCAGTACTTC	CASTPPGGGAYEQYF
once	TRBJ1-6	TRBD1	TRBV6-5	TGTGCCAGCAGTCACGGGACAGGGCATAATTCACCCCTCCACTTT	CASSHGTGHNSPLHF
once	TRBJ1-2	TRBD1	TRBV9	TGTGCCAGCAGCGCCGCCCCGGACAGGGGAGACTACACCTTC	CASSAAPDRGDYTF
-	TRBJ1-5	-	TRBV5-4	TGTGCCAGCAGCTTACAGGGCCCCAATCAGCCCCAGCATTTT	CASSLQGPNQPQHF
-	TRBJ2-7	-	TRBV2	TGTGCCAGCAGTGAAGCGCACGGGTCAACCTACGAGCAGTACTTC	CASSEAHGSTYEQYF
-	TRBJ1-5	TRBD1	TRBV30	TGTGCCTGGAGTGCCATACAGGGGGCGGGTCAGCCCCAGCATTTT	CAWSAIQGAGQPQHF
-	TRBJ2-5	TRBD2	TRBV7-7	TGTGCTAGCAGCTTAGCGGGCCTGCCCCACCAGGCCCAGTACTTC	CASSLAGLPHQAQYF
-	TRBJ1-4	-	TRBV30	TGTGCCTGGTTTGGTCCCGGGGGTGAAAAACTGTTTTTT	CAWFGPGGEKLFF
-	TRBJ1-1	-	TRBV5-1	TGCGCCAGCAGCTTAATGGCCGAGAACACTGAAGCTTTCTTT	CASSLMAENTEAFF
once	TRBJ2-1	-	TRBV19	TGTGCCAGTAGTATAGCAGGGTATGAGCAGTTCTTC	CASSIAGYEQFF
-	TRBJ1-2	TRBD1	TRBV10-3	TGTGCCATCAGTGATAGGGGACTTCAGGGGGTGTACGGCTACACCTTC	CAISDRGLQGVYGYTF
-	TRBJ1-1	TRBD1	TRBV10-3	TGTGCCAGCGGGACAGTGAACACTGAAGCTTTCTTT	CASGTVNTEAFF
-	TRBJ2-4	-	TRBV18	TGTGCCAGCTCACCACCAGTCAGGGATGGCATTCAGTACTTC	CASSPPVRDGIQYF
-	TRBJ2-3	TRBD1	TRBV24-1	TGTGCCACCAGTGATTCTTGGACAGGGGTTATAGATACGCAGTATTTT	CATSDSWTGVIDTQYF
-	TRBJ1-1	-	TRBV20-1	TGCAGTGCCTCCACCCCCCGGGAAGCTTTCTTT	CSASTPREAFF
once	TRBJ2-4	TRBD1	TRBV4-3	TGCGCCAGCAGCTCACAGACAGGGGCGGGAGCCAAAAACATTCAGTACTTC	CASSSQTGAGAKNIQYF
-	TRBJ1-2	TRBD1	TRBV23-1	TGCGCCAGCAGTCTCAATGGAAGGACCGGGACAGGGGGCGAGGCCTATGGCTACACCTTC	CASSLNGRTGTGGEAYGYTF
-	TRBJ2-2	TRBD1	TRBV7-2	TGTGCCAGCAGGGACCCGGGACAGGGTGACACCGGGGAGCTGTTTTTT	CASRDPGQGDTGELFF
-	TRBJ1-3	-	TRBV6-6	TGTGCCAGCAGCCCGGCGGGACTTCGCTCTGGAAACACCATATATTTT	CASSPAGLRSGNTIYF
-	TRBJ1-2	-	TRBV20-1	TGCAGTGCTAGTGGTCGCTCCGGGACATACTATGGCTACACCTTC	CSASGRSGTYYGYTF
-	TRBJ1-2	TRBD1	TRBV30	TGTGCCTGGACCCGACAGGGTGGCTATGGCTACACCTTC	CAWTRQGGYGYTF
once	TRBJ1-3	TRBD1	TRBV28	TGTGCCAGCAGTCCGGACAGGGGTGGAAACACCATATATTTT	CASSPDRGGNTIYF
-	TRBJ2-7	-	TRBV6-1	TGTGCCAGCAGTGAGTATGACACCTACGAGCAGTACTTC	CASSEYDTYEQYF
-	TRBJ2-7	-	TRBV28	TGTGCCAGCAGTTCCCCGGGACATTACTACGAGCAGTACTTC	CASSSPGHYYEQYF
few	TRBJ1-2	-	TRBV7-9	TGTGCCAGCAGCTTAATGGTCGGAGATGGCTACACCTTC	CASSLMVGDGYTF
few	TRBJ2-2	-	TRBV5-1	TGCGCCAGCACGCTGAGGTCAGCCGGGGAGCTGTTTTTT	CASTLRSAGELFF
-	TRBJ2-7	TRBD2	TRBV2	TGTGCCAGCACCCCTCTAGCGGGGGGCGAGCAGTACTTC	CASTPLAGGEQYF
few	TRBJ2-7	-	TRBV5-6	TGTGCCAGCAGCGGGCGGGACAGCTACGAGCAGTACTTC	CASSGRDSYEQYF
-	TRBJ2-5	-	TRBV20-1	TGCAGTGCTAGTTCCCTCCAAGAGACCCAGTACTTC	CSASSLQETQYF
once	TRBJ2-1	TRBD2	TRBV27	TGTGCCAGCAATTTCGGGCGGGGGAGCGATGAGCAGTTCTTC	CASNFGRGSDEQFF
-	TRBJ2-1	-	TRBV18	TGTGCCAGCTCACCGGGACGAGGGGGCGTGGAGGGTGAGCAGTTCTTC	CASSPGRGGVEGEQFF
-	TRBJ2-2	TRBD2	TRBV6-1	TGTGCCAGCAGTGGAATGCGGGGGGTTAACACCGGGGAGCTGTTTTTT	CASSGMRGVNTGELFF
-	TRBJ2-7	TRBD2	TRBV19	TGTGCCAGTAGTATCGGGGGACTAGTCACCTACGAGCAGTACTTC	CASSIGGLVTYEQYF
-	TRBJ2-1	TRBD2	TRBV7-9	TGTGCCAGCAGTTCTAGACTAGCGAGCTCCTACAATGAGCAGTTCTTC	CASSSRLASSYNEQFF